This TCR beta chain was captured by sequencing in a study of vaccination and CD4 T cells after COVID-19. Study-level background: The authors exposed cells to overlapping spike peptides derived from SARS-CoV-2, HCoV-NL63, HCoV-OC43 and HCoV-229E.

Cultured CD4+ T cell DNA was sequenced using the Oncomine TCR Beta short-read assay. Using its own MiXCR run on the PCR reads, TCRdb lists one record per CDR3 protein. Here the sample spans 6,000 or so distinct CDR3 sequences, roughly 53% being singletons. With respect to this clonotype: Its antigen remains unidentified. It is unclear where the CDR3 begins or ends on the DNA, so no DNA is shown, and the CDR3 is as TCRdb lists it.

As for treatment: approximately nine-day PBMC culture with coronavirus spike peptide pools or control peptides (ViraFEST assay). CD4+ T cells that came from the unexposed donor were collected before the COVID-19 pandemic (2011-2018). The probes, which were SARS-CoV-2 S/N and four cold-coronavirus spikes, were applied to unexposed-donor CD4+ T cells, cells permitting. 13 amino acids form the CDR3, both terminal residues included. Findings and limits, study-wide: In convalescent patients, a median about 87% of reactive clones appeared only post-vaccination.

The material sequenced was CD4+ T cells from blood, cultured in vitro. The clonotype originates from a human donor in good health. The chain employs TRBV12-3 or TRBV12-4 and TRBJ2-7. The CDR3 protein is CASSTSTRYEQYF.